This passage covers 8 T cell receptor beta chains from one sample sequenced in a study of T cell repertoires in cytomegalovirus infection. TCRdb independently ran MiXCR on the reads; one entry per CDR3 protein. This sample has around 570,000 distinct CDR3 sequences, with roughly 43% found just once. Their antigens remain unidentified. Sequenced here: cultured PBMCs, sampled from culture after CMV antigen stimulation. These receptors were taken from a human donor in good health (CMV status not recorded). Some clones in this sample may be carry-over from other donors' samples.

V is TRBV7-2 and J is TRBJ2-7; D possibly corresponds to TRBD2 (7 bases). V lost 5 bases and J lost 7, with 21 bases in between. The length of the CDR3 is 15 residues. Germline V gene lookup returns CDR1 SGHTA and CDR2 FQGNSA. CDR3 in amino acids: CASSPIVAGAGEQYF. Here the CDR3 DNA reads TGTGCCAGCAGCCCCATAGTCGCGGGGGCGGGGGAGCAGTACTTC.

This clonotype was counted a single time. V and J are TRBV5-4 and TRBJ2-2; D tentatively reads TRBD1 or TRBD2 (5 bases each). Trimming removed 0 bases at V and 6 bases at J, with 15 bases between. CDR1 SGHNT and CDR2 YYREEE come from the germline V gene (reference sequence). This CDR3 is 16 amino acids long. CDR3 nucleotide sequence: TGTGCCAGCAGCTTGGGTTCCCAGGGACGAGCCGGGGAGCTGTTTTTT. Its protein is CASSLGSQGRAGELFF.

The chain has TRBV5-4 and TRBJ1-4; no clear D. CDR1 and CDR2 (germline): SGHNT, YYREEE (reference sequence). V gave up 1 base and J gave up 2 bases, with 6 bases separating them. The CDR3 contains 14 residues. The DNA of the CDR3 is TGTGCCAGCAGCTTGTCCAAGACTAATGAAAAACTGTTTTTT. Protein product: CASSLSKTNEKLFF.

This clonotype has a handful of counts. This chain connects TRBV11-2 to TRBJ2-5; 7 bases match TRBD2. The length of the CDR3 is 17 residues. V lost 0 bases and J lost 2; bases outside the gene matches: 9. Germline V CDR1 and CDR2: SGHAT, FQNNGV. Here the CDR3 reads CASSLDIQRGAQETQYF. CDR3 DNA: TGTGCCAGCAGCTTAGATATACAGCGGGGAGCACAAGAGACCCAGTACTTC.

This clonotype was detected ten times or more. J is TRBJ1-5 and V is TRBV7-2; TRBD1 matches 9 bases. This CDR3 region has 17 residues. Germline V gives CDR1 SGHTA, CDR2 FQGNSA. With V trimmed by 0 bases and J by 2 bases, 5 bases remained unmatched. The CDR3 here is CASSLAQRTGGNQPQHF. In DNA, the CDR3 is TGTGCCAGCAGCTTAGCGCAGAGGACAGGGGGCAATCAGCCCCAGCATTTT. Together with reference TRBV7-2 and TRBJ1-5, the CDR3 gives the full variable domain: GAGVSQSPSNKVTEKGKDVELRCDPISGHTALYWYRQSLGQGLEFLIYFQGNSAPDKSGLPSDRFSAERTGGSVSTLTIQRTQQEDSAVYLCASSLAQRTGGNQPQHFGDGTRLSIL.

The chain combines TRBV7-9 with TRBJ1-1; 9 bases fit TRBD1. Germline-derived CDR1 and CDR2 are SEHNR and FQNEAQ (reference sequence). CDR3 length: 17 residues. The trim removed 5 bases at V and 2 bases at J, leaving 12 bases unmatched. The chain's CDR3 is CASSAPGTGKTNTEAFF. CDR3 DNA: TGTGCCAGCAGCGCCCCCGGGACAGGGAAAACTAACACTGAAGCTTTCTTT.

The CDR3 region is CASSPSGGYNTDTQYF. The CDR3 bases are TGTGCCAGCAGCCCAAGCGGGGGATATAACACAGATACGCAGTATTTT. The chain is built from TRBV7-9 and TRBJ2-3; 8 bases agree with TRBD2. Germline V lookup: CDR1 SEHNR, CDR2 FQNEAQ (reference sequence). This CDR3 comprises 16 residues. J was trimmed by 2 bases and V by 5 bases; bases with no gene match: 9.

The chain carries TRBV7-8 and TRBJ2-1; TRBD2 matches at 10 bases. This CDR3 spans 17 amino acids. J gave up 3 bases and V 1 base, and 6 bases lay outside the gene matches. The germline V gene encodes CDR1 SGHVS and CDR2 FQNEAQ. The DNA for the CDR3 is TGTGCCAGCAGCTTAGATCTAGCGGGGGATCTCTACAATGAGCAGTTCTTC. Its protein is CASSLDLAGDLYNEQFF.